These 9 T cell receptor beta chains originate from one sample sequenced in a study of blood T cell repertoires in COVID-19 (TCRdb year 2020). Library prep was done by the immunoSEQ multiplex PCR assay. Held by TCRdb, this immuneACCESS table contains in-frame sequences only and omits some clones. Under half of the omission traces to an unresolved V gene where checked; the cause of the rest is unknown. The sample yields tens of thousands of clones; 75% to 90% were counted once. Of the sample, about 5% is held by the ten largest clones. Specimen: peripheral blood. The receptors stem from a man aged 55 to 70 with COVID-19, enrolled during active disease.

V and J are TRBV10-3 and TRBJ2-1, with 13 bases identical to TRBD2. Germline trimming cut 7 bases from V and 3 bases from J; bases unmatched to any gene: 9. The CDR3 totals 17 residues. The germline V gene encodes CDR1 ENHRY and CDR2 SYGVKD. The CDR3 is CAIKGTSGVIGYNEQFF. The CDR3 DNA is TGTGCCATCAAAGGGACTAGCGGGGTGATTGGCTACAATGAGCAGTTCTTC.

The J gene is TRBJ1-4, the V gene TRBV19, with D unresolved. V gave up 5 bases and J gave up 0 bases, with 7 bases separating them. The CDR3 loop spans 14 amino acids. CDR1 is LNHDA and CDR2 is SQIVND in the germline V gene (reference sequence). This CDR3 is CASSFRSTNEKLFF. CDR3 in DNA: TGTGCCAGTAGTTTCAGATCAACTAATGAAAAACTGTTTTTT.

This chain connects TRBV29-1 to TRBJ1-2; D remains unclear. Germline CDR1 and CDR2: SQVTM and ANQGSEA. V lost 6 bases and J lost 3, with 17 bases in between. The CDR3 is 14 residues long. The CDR3 loop is CSVNGPREDYGYTF. CDR3 nucleotide sequence: TGCAGCGTGAACGGCCCTCGGGAAGACTATGGCTACACCTTC.

The chain links TRBV21-1 to TRBJ1-1; the D call in the table, TRBD1, was not verified against the DNA. TRBV21-1 is a recognized pseudogene. The CDR3 extends over 13 amino acids. The CDR3 here is CASSKQGYTEAFF. CDR3 DNA: TGTGCCAGCAGCAAGCAGGGCTACACTGAAGCTTTCTTT.

V is TRBV7-8 and J is TRBJ1-1; D ambiguous. Trimming removed 1 base from V and 1 base from J, with 7 bases in between. The CDR3 spans 14 residues. Germline V gives CDR1 SGHVS, CDR2 FQNEAQ. The CDR3 region is CASSLVNQNTEAFF. CDR3 nucleotide sequence: TGTGCCAGCAGCTTAGTCAATCAGAACACTGAAGCTTTCTTT.

The chain is built from TRBV19 and TRBJ2-5, with 10 positions matching TRBD2. CDR3 length equals 14 residues. CDR1 is LNHDA, CDR2 SQIVND, per germline (reference sequence). The junction had 6 bases not matched to a gene; V was cut back by 7 bases and J by 4 bases. The CDR3 sequence: CASNPSGSSETQYF. CDR3 bases: TGTGCCAGTAACCCTAGCGGGAGTTCAGAGACCCAGTACTTC.

The chain joins TRBV9 to TRBJ1-2; 9 bases are shared with TRBD1. From germline, CDR1 is SGDLS and CDR2 YYNGEE. The CDR3 contains 18 residues. Trimming at V came to 0 bases and at J to 6 bases, leaving 15 bases not matched to a gene. The CDR3 coding sequence is TGTGCCAGCAGCGTAGCTACGGGGGGGACAGGGAGATTTAATGGCTACACCTTC. It encodes CASSVATGGTGRFNGYTF.

The rearrangement joins TRBV30 to TRBJ2-7; 7 bases fit TRBD1. In germline, CDR1 is GTSNPN, CDR2 SVGIG (reference sequence). The CDR3 extends over 15 amino acids. The V segment lost 2 bases and the J segment 0 bases; nucleotides outside the gene matches: 7. CDR3 loop: CAWSHRDRVSYEQYF. The CDR3 nucleotides are TGTGCCTGGAGTCACCGGGACAGAGTCTCCTACGAGCAGTACTTC.

J is TRBJ2-5 and V is TRBV5-4; TRBD1 aligns across 7 bases. The CDR3 extends over 14 amino acids. Per the germline V gene, CDR1 is SGHNT and CDR2 is YYREEE (reference sequence). Losses at the gene ends were 4 bases for V and 3 bases for J; bases not matched to a gene: 6. The CDR3 DNA sequence: TGTGCCAGCAGCCAACAGGGGTTAAAAGAGACCCAGTACTTC. Encoded protein: CASSQQGLKETQYF.